This T cell receptor (beta chain) was sequenced for a study of pediatric ulcerative colitis. Using immunoSEQ multiplex PCR, the repertoire was profiled, and TCRdb retains in-frame clones only, with some absent. The table records more than 12,000 clones, about 87% of them present only once. Germline V CDR1 and CDR2: SGHVS, FQNEAQ. The CDR3 runs 16 residues. V lost 1 base to trimming and J lost 4 bases; unmatched junction nucleotides: 7. This sequence was found in a boy between 10 and 17 years old with moderate ulcerative colitis. Material for sequencing was blood. The chain combines TRBV7-8 with TRBJ1-1, with 9 nucleotides matching TRBD1. CDR3: CASSLDRDRVGTEAFF. CDR3 in DNA: TGTGCCAGCAGCTTAGACCGGGACAGGGTGGGCACTGAAGCTTTCTTT.